The next 30 T cell receptor beta chains were all read from a single sample in a study of T cell repertoires in cytomegalovirus infection. TCRdb re-called the reads through MiXCR, storing one row per CDR3 protein. Among 150,000 to 200,000 distinct CDR3 sequences listed, approximately 9.7% were seen once. The sample taken for sequencing was PBMCs. These receptor sequences come from a human donor in good health (CMV status not recorded). Some clones in this sample may be carry-over from other donors' samples.

This clonotype has more than one count but fewer than ten. The rearrangement joins TRBV24-1 to TRBJ2-1, with TRBD2 matching over 9 bases. V shed 3 bases and J 8 bases; nucleotides not matched to a gene: 7. This CDR3 has 15 amino acids. CDR1 KGHDR and CDR2 SFDVKD come from the germline V gene. The CDR3 nucleotides are TGTGCCACCAGTGATGGGGCTAGCGGGATCCATGAGCAGTTCTTC. This gives the protein CATSDGASGIHEQFF.

This clonotype was found many times. V gene TRBV10-3 combines with J gene TRBJ1-6; D is unresolved. The V and J ends lost 6 bases and 0 bases respectively, with 6 bases between them. Germline CDR1 and CDR2: ENHRY and SYGVKD. There are 14 residues in the CDR3. CDR3: CAISESSYNSPLHF. CDR3 sequence (DNA): TGTGCCATCAGCGAGAGCTCCTATAATTCACCCCTCCACTTT.

This clonotype has ten or more counts. The chain employs TRBV7-2 and TRBJ2-5; D gene ambiguous. The CDR3 contains 13 residues. The V gene's germline CDR1 is SGHTA and CDR2 FQGNSA. V was cut by 1 base and J by 5 bases, with 8 bases left in between. This chain's CDR3 is CASSLVWTETQYF. DNA of the CDR3: TGTGCCAGCAGCTTAGTTTGGACGGAGACCCAGTACTTC.

This clonotype was counted many times. V gene TRBV7-2 combines with J gene TRBJ2-7; 12 bases are a match to TRBD2. The CDR3 contains 16 residues. Losses at the gene ends were 2 bases for V and 2 bases for J; bases not matched to a gene: 4. Germline CDR1 is SGHTA and CDR2 is FQGNSA. CDR3 DNA: TGTGCCAGCAGCTTAAGGACTAGCGGGGTCACCTACGAGCAGTACTTC. As protein: CASSLRTSGVTYEQYF.

This clonotype was counted at least ten times. The junction shows a germline mismatch at one end, possibly a read error. The chain uses TRBV20-1 and TRBJ1-2; 7 positions agree with TRBD1. The germline CDR1 and CDR2 sequences are DFQATT and SNEGSKA (reference sequence). This CDR3 spans 15 amino acids. This CDR3 is CSARGDYGTDRGYTF. The CDR3 bases are TGCAGTGCCAGAGGAGATTATGGGACAGACCGTGGCTACACCTTC.

This clonotype has at least ten counts. The CDR3 DNA reads TGTGCCAGCAGCTTACAACTAGCGGGGGGAGAGACCCAGTACTTC. Its translation is CASSLQLAGGETQYF. The chain has TRBV7-2 and TRBJ2-5; 12 nucleotides agree with TRBD2. The CDR3 consists of 15 residues. The trim removed 2 bases at V and 4 bases at J, leaving 2 bases unmatched. In germline, CDR1 is SGHTA, CDR2 FQGNSA.

This clonotype was recorded many times. V gene TRBV28 combines with J gene TRBJ1-2, with D perhaps matching TRBD1 (6 bases). The V gene lost 4 bases and the J gene lost 6 bases, with 12 bases spanning the gap. The CDR3 is 13 residues long. Germline CDR1 reads MDHEN; CDR2 reads SYDVKM. CDR3 in amino acids: CASSWPGANGYTF. The DNA for the CDR3 is TGTGCCAGCAGTTGGCCGGGGGCAAATGGCTACACCTTC.

There are a few counts of this clonotype. The chain is built from TRBV7-4 and TRBJ2-5; D is ambiguous. V was cut by 4 bases and J by 3 bases, with 15 bases left in between. The CDR3 extends over 15 amino acids. Germline values: CDR1 SGHVT, CDR2 SQSDAQ. Here the CDR3 reads CASSSGPPREETQYF. Written as DNA, the CDR3 is TGTGCCAGCAGCTCTGGACCCCCACGAGAAGAGACCCAGTACTTC.

The genes are TRBV7-3 and TRBJ2-2, with no clear D. Per the germline V gene, CDR1 is SGHTA and CDR2 is FQGTGA. The CDR3 is 14 amino acids. V lost 3 bases to trimming and J lost 1 base, with 6 bases between them. The CDR3 sequence: CASSFRRNTGELFF. As DNA, the CDR3 is TGTGCCAGCAGCTTTAGACGGAACACCGGGGAGCTGTTTTTT.

This clonotype was counted at least ten times. The V and J genes are TRBV7-2 and TRBJ1-1; 9 bases match TRBD1. Germline V CDR1 and CDR2: SGHTA, FQGNSA. CDR3 length: 15 residues. V gave up 6 bases and J gave up 6 bases; unmatched junction bases: 11. CDR3 residues: CASRVFGTGIAEAFF. The DNA for the CDR3 is TGTGCCAGCAGGGTGTTCGGGACAGGGATAGCTGAAGCTTTCTTT.

This clonotype was found many times. The rearrangement joins TRBV20-1 to TRBJ1-1, with D possibly TRBD1 on 5 matching bases. The germline CDR1 and CDR2 sequences are DFQATT and SNEGSKA (reference sequence). The CDR3 consists of 12 residues. V lost 3 bases and J 4 bases, leaving 9 bases between the germline ends. CDR3 in DNA: TGCAGTGCTAGCCCGACAGTCACTGAAGCTTTCTTT. This encodes CSASPTVTEAFF.

This clonotype was seen at least ten times. The chain links TRBV7-8 to TRBJ1-1; no reliable D call. The CDR3 runs to 13 residues. V dropped 6 bases and J dropped 0 bases, with 8 bases sitting between them. Germline V lookup: CDR1 SGHVS, CDR2 FQNEAQ. The CDR3 sequence is CASSRALNTEAFF. Written as DNA, the CDR3 is TGTGCCAGCAGTCGGGCCCTGAACACTGAAGCTTTCTTT.

A few counts support this clonotype. The rearrangement uses TRBV6-5 and TRBJ2-3; D may correspond to TRBD1 or TRBD2 (5 bases each). This CDR3 contains 14 residues. CDR1 is MNHEY, CDR2 SVGAGI, per germline. V lost 4 bases and J lost 4, with 12 bases in between. The CDR3: CASSSPGQADTQYF. DNA for the CDR3: TGTGCCAGCAGTTCCCCGGGGCAGGCAGATACGCAGTATTTT.

This clonotype was counted ten times or more. The DNA for the CDR3 is TGCGCCAGCAGCTTGGATCCGAACGGAGCCTACGAGCAGTACTTC. This encodes CASSLDPNGAYEQYF. This chain uses TRBV5-1 with TRBJ2-7; D is uncertain. This CDR3 comprises 15 residues. V was trimmed by 0 bases and J by 2 bases, leaving 12 bases between them. Germline V gene lookup returns CDR1 SGHRS and CDR2 YFSETQ.

There are many counts of this clonotype. The chain employs TRBV7-2 and TRBJ1-6; D possibly corresponds to TRBD1 (5 bases). This CDR3 comprises 14 residues. Trimming took off 5 bases at V and 4 bases at J, with 9 bases between the two ends. Germline V lookup: CDR1 SGHTA, CDR2 FQGNSA. In DNA form, the CDR3 reads TGTGCCAGCAGCGTGGGACCTTATAATTCACCCCTCCACTTT. Protein sequence: CASSVGPYNSPLHF.

The genes are TRBV19 and TRBJ2-1; TRBD2 agrees at 7 bases. V gave up 0 bases and J gave up 0 bases; unmatched junction bases: 8. The CDR3 sequence is 18 residues long. CDR1 and CDR2 (germline): LNHDA, SQIVND (reference sequence). The CDR3 DNA reads as TGTGCCAGTAGTATAGATCCCTCCCGCGGGAGCTCCTACAATGAGCAGTTCTTC. Translating gives CASSIDPSRGSSYNEQFF.

This clonotype was counted a few times. The chain joins TRBV5-5 to TRBJ1-6; D possibly corresponds to TRBD1 (6 bases). V was trimmed by 7 bases and J by 3 bases, leaving 14 bases between them. Per germline, CDR1 SGHKS and CDR2 YYEKEE (reference sequence). The CDR3 contains 15 residues. CDR3 sequence (DNA): TGTGCCAGCGGAGGGGGAAGGGACTATAATTCACCCCTCCACTTT. It is translated as CASGGGRDYNSPLHF.

This clonotype was counted ten times or more. V gene TRBV7-9 combines with J gene TRBJ1-1, with D hard to call. The CDR3 totals 14 residues. Per the germline V gene, CDR1 is SEHNR and CDR2 is FQNEAQ (reference sequence). V shed 1 base and J shed 1 base, with 7 bases lying between them. The CDR3 DNA follows: TGTGCCAGCAGCTTAGTCGCCTCGAACACTGAAGCTTTCTTT. Translating it yields CASSLVASNTEAFF.

Ten or more counts support this clonotype. This chain uses TRBV7-4 with TRBJ1-5; TRBD1 matches at 8 bases. Germline V gene lookup returns CDR1 SGHVT and CDR2 SQSDAQ. CDR3 length equals 16 residues. Unmatched junction bases numbered 10, after V lost 5 bases and J lost 4 bases. This CDR3 is CASSHRTGLPNQPQHF. The CDR3 region has the DNA TGTGCCAGCAGCCACCGGACAGGGCTCCCTAATCAGCCCCAGCATTTT.

The chain joins TRBV28 to TRBJ1-3, with TRBD1 matching over 11 bases. The CDR3 is 16 residues long. J lost 1 base, V lost 6 bases, and 5 bases had no gene match. CDR1 MDHEN and CDR2 SYDVKM come from the germline V gene. The CDR3 nucleotides read TGTGCCAGCAGGGACAGGGGGCTTCTTTCTGGAAACACCATATATTTT. As protein: CASRDRGLLSGNTIYF. Based on the CDR3 plus reference TRBV28 and TRBJ1-3, the full variable domain is DVKVTQSSRYLVKRTGEKVFLECVQDMDHENMFWYRQDPGLGLRLIYFSYDVKMKEKGDIPEGYSVSREKKERFSLILESASTNQTSMYLCASRDRGLLSGNTIYFGEGSWLTVV.

With respect to this clonotype: One end of the junction is discordant with germline, which a read error may explain. The chain combines TRBV7-2 with TRBJ2-2; 12 bases align to TRBD2. The CDR3 contains 15 residues. Germline lookup yields CDR1 SGHTA and CDR2 FQGNSA. CDR3: CASSFASGGGGGLVF. The CDR3 nucleotides read TGTGCCAGCAGCTTCGCTAGCGGGGGGGGGGGGGGGCTGGTTTTT.

The chain links TRBV28 to TRBJ1-5, with a tentative D call TRBD1 (5 bases). V was pared by 5 bases and J by 5 bases, with 13 bases between. The germline CDR1 and CDR2 sequences are MDHEN and SYDVKM. The CDR3 totals 14 residues. The CDR3, as DNA: TGTGCCAGCAGTCCCGGGACGGCCTATCAGCCCCAGCATTTT. Its protein product is CASSPGTAYQPQHF.

This clonotype was detected ten times or more. CDR3 sequence: CASSLALGLAGGRADTQYF. DNA for the CDR3: TGTGCCAGCAGCTTAGCGCTGGGACTAGCGGGGGGACGGGCAGATACGCAGTATTTT. This sequence joins TRBV7-2 and TRBJ2-3, with 15 bases matching TRBD2. From germline, CDR1 is SGHTA and CDR2 FQGNSA. The CDR3 is 19 residues long. J gave up 4 bases and V 0 bases, and 8 bases lay outside the gene matches.

A few counts support this clonotype. This chain uses TRBV5-6 with TRBJ2-1, with TRBD1 as a possible D gene (5 bases). Trimming shortened V by 4 bases and J by 8 bases, and 7 bases separated the two germline ends. In germline, CDR1 is SGHDT, CDR2 YYEEEE. This CDR3 contains 11 residues. As DNA, the CDR3 is TGTGCCAGCAGCGGGGCCCATGAGCAGTTCTTC. This gives the protein CASSGAHEQFF.

This clonotype was recorded at least ten times. The V and J genes are TRBV7-9 and TRBJ1-1, with D perhaps matching TRBD1 (5 bases). Trimming pared 1 base from V and 5 bases from J, leaving 11 bases between. This CDR3 has 14 amino acids. Per germline, CDR1 SEHNR and CDR2 FQNEAQ (reference sequence). The CDR3 sequence: CASSLEGPGTEAFF. The CDR3 bases are TGTGCCAGCAGCTTAGAGGGGCCGGGAACTGAAGCTTTCTTT.

This clonotype occurred a few times. V gene TRBV28 combines with J gene TRBJ2-7, with D possibly being TRBD1 (5 bases). The V end lost 6 bases, the J end lost 6 bases, and 15 bases lay between the germline ends. The germline V gene encodes CDR1 MDHEN and CDR2 SYDVKM. This CDR3 has 13 amino acids. CDR3 sequence (DNA): TGTGCCAGCAGGCAGGGATTATCTGGCGAGCAGTACTTC. Translated, it gives CASRQGLSGEQYF.

This clonotype has a count of ten or more. The rearrangement uses TRBV6-2 or TRBV6-3 and TRBJ2-1; 9 nucleotides align to TRBD2. V gave up 0 bases and J gave up 7 bases; unmatched junction bases: 7. Germline CDR1 MNHEY, CDR2 SVGEGT. The CDR3 sequence is 16 residues long. CDR3 DNA: TGTGCCAGCAGTTACTCGCCTAGCGGGGTGCGAAATGAGCAGTTCTTC. Residues: CASSYSPSGVRNEQFF.

In its sample, this clonotype was seen a few times. The chain uses TRBV27 and TRBJ2-5; D perhaps matches TRBD2 (6 bases). The CDR3 runs 15 residues. V was cut by 2 bases and J by 4 bases, with 14 bases left in between. Germline V gene sequence: CDR1 MNHEY, CDR2 SMNVEV (reference sequence). In DNA, the CDR3 is TGTGCCAGCAGTTTAAGGGCCGGGGGTCTAGAGACCCAGTACTTC. This codes for CASSLRAGGLETQYF.

This clonotype was picked up a small number of times. CDR3 amino acids: CAISEITGVYGYTF. As DNA, the CDR3 is TGTGCCATCAGTGAGATTACAGGGGTCTATGGCTACACCTTC. J is TRBJ1-2 and V is TRBV10-3; 7 bases are shared with TRBD1. The CDR3 has 14 amino acids. Germline V CDR1 and CDR2: ENHRY, SYGVKD. V lost 2 bases to trimming and J lost 4 bases; unmatched junction nucleotides: 4.

The chain recombines TRBV6-1 with TRBJ1-5; no definite D call. CDR3 size: 11 residues. V was pared by 8 bases and J by 6 bases, with 8 bases between. Germline V gene data show CDR1 as MNHNS and CDR2 as SASEGT. The CDR3 region is CASGQIQPQHF. As DNA, the CDR3 is TGTGCCAGCGGTCAGATTCAGCCCCAGCATTTT.